This is a list of T cell receptor beta chains from one sample in a study of blood T cell repertoires in COVID-19. Clones were sequenced by immunoSEQ multiplex PCR, and TCRdb holds only the in-frame ones, with some missing. This sample has approximately 11,000 clones, with about four fifths found just once. Sequenced sample: peripheral blood. These receptors were taken from a man over 45 with active COVID-19. Each CDR3 is given with its conserved first and last residue. D genes are given only for firm matches. The size of a clone is reported for some rows only, either as once, few or many, or as a class for expanded clones.

D gene	J gene	V gene	CDR3 length	clone size	CDR3 DNA	CDR3 protein
NA	TRBJ2-5	TRBV5-3	11	NA	TGTGCCAGAAGCTTTTTGACAGCTTTATACTTC	CARSFLTALYF
TRBD2	TRBJ2-7	TRBV10-1	15	NA	TGCGCCAGCAGCATGGGACTAGCGGGAACCTACGAGCAGTACTTC	CASSMGLAGTYEQYF
NA	TRBJ2-2	TRBV4-1	14	NA	TGCGCCAGCAGCCAAGGTCCTCACACCGGGGAGCTGTTTTTT	CASSQGPHTGELFF
NA	TRBJ2-3	TRBV6-2/TRBV6-3	11	NA	TGTGCCAGCAGCATCCTTGATACGCAGTATTTT	CASSILDTQYF
NA	TRBJ2-6	TRBV15	16	NA	TGTGCCACCAGCACCCCCTGGGGGCCTGGGGCCAACGTCCTGACTTTC	CATSTPWGPGANVLTF
NA	TRBJ2-7	TRBV7-9	15	NA	TGTGCCAGCAGCCTCCCAGGGCAGATCTCCTACGAGCAGTACTTC	CASSLPGQISYEQYF
TRBD2	TRBJ2-7	TRBV27	15	NA	TGTGCCAGCATTGGGACTAGCGGGAGTAGGTACGAGCAGTACTTC	CASIGTSGSRYEQYF
TRBD2	TRBJ2-3	TRBV11-2	16	NA	TGTGCCAGCAGCTTATTGACTAGCGGGAGGGAAGATACGCAGTATTTT	CASSLLTSGREDTQYF
NA	TRBJ1-1	TRBV14	17	NA	TGTGCCAGCAGCAAAGGGGAGCTGACGCCCACCCACTTACAAGCTTTCTTT	CASSKGELTPTHLQAFF
NA	TRBJ2-2	TRBV9	15	NA	TGTGCCAGCAGCGCGACCGGGAACAACACCGGGGAGCTGTTTTTT	CASSATGNNTGELFF
TRBD1	TRBJ2-1	TRBV7-9	14	NA	TGTGCCAGCAGCTCGGGACAGGGCAACAATGAGCAGTTCTTC	CASSSGQGNNEQFF
NA	TRBJ1-5	TRBV6-1	15	few	TGTGCCAGCAGTGACAGGGCAATCGGCAATCAGCCCCAGCATTTT	CASSDRAIGNQPQHF
NA	TRBJ2-7	TRBV2	12	NA	TGTGCCAGCATTGGGAGTATCTACGAGCAGTACTTC	CASIGSIYEQYF
NA	TRBJ2-2	TRBV4-1	14	few	TGCGCCAGCAGCCTAGGGAGGACCACCGGGGAGCTGTTTTTT	CASSLGRTTGELFF
NA	TRBJ2-7	TRBV4-1	15	NA	TGCGCCAGCAGCCAAGATCTGTTCCTGTCAGTTGGGCAGTACTTC	CASSQDLFLSVGQYF
NA	TRBJ2-2	TRBV10-3	15	NA	TGTGCCATCAGCCCAACTACAGGGAACACCGGGGAGCTGTTTTTT	CAISPTTGNTGELFF
NA	TRBJ2-4	TRBV27	13	NA	TGTGCCAGCAGTTTTACCTCAGAGGACATTCAGTACTTC	CASSFTSEDIQYF
TRBD1	TRBJ2-3	TRBV7-8	18	NA	TGTGCCAGCAGCTTAGCGTGGACAGGGGATGTCAGCACAGATACGCAGTATTTT	CASSLAWTGDVSTDTQYF
NA	TRBJ2-7	TRBV7-9	11	once	TGTGCCAGCAGCTTAAACGGCGAGCAGTACTTC	CASSLNGEQYF
NA	TRBJ2-7	TRBV5-1	13	NA	TGCGCCAGCAGCTTGATGGCCGTGGACGAGCAGTACTTC	CASSLMAVDEQYF
NA	TRBJ1-3	TRBV28	15	medium-sized	TGTGCCAGCAGCGCAGGGGCTGACTCTGGAAACACCATATATTTT	CASSAGADSGNTIYF
TRBD1	TRBJ2-3	TRBV7-9	14	few	TGTGCCAGCAGGGGGACAGCAAGCACAGATACGCAGTATTTT	CASRGTASTDTQYF
TRBD1	TRBJ2-5	TRBV4-2	14	NA	TGTGCCAGCAGCTTAAGGACAGGGAGAGAGACCCAGTACTTC	CASSLRTGRETQYF
TRBD2	TRBJ2-3	TRBV27	16	NA	TGTGCCAGCGGACTACTACTAGCGGAGGTCGCAGATACGCAGTATTTT	CASGLLLAEVADTQYF
TRBD1	TRBJ1-2	TRBV5-1	14	NA	TGCGCCAGCAGCTTTCCCGGGACAGGGACGCGCTACACCTTC	CASSFPGTGTRYTF
TRBD2	TRBJ2-7	TRBV6-6	16	NA	TGTGCCAGCAGTTACTCGAGCCTAGCGGGGGCCTACGAGCAGTACTTC	CASSYSSLAGAYEQYF
NA	TRBJ2-1	TRBV6-6	16	NA	TGTGCCAGCAGTTGGAGACAGGGAGGACCTTACAATGAGCAGTTCTTC	CASSWRQGGPYNEQFF
TRBD2	TRBJ2-3	TRBV6-1	16	NA	TGTGCCAGCAGTGAGAAAATAGCGGGGGTCACAGATACGCAGTATTTT	CASSEKIAGVTDTQYF
NA	TRBJ2-7	TRBV7-9	16	NA	TGTGCCAGCAGCTTGGGTGTGGGGGCAATGGTCGACGAGCAGTACTTC	CASSLGVGAMVDEQYF
TRBD1	TRBJ2-7	TRBV7-9	16	NA	TGTGCCAGCAGCTTAGCAGGGGGCTCCCTCTCTTACGAGCAGTACTTC	CASSLAGGSLSYEQYF
NA	TRBJ1-1	TRBV27	14	NA	TGTGCCAGCAGTCATGGGGGCGCGGCCACTGAAGCTTTCTTT	CASSHGGAATEAFF
TRBD1	TRBJ2-7	TRBV12-3/TRBV12-4	12	NA	TGTGCCAGCAGTTTCAGGGGGTACGAGCAGTACTTC	CASSFRGYEQYF
NA	TRBJ1-1	TRBV4-1	14	NA	TGCGCCAGCAGCCAAGGAACAGGGTCGGCTGAAGCTTTCTTT	CASSQGTGSAEAFF
NA	TRBJ1-6	TRBV1	22	NA	TGCACCAGCAGCCAAGTCCTAGGGTCAGGGACAGGTTTGAGCTCCTATAATTCACCCCTCCACTTT	CTSSQVLGSGTGLSSYNSPLHF
TRBD2	TRBJ2-2	TRBV27	21	NA	TGTGCCAGCAGGAGTGTAAGCAGGGGACTAGCGGAGGGCCCGGGGTCCGGGGAGCTGTTTTTT	CASRSVSRGLAEGPGSGELFF
TRBD2	TRBJ2-2	TRBV4-2	20	NA	TGTGCCAGCAGCCAAGATCCTGGACTAGCGGGAGTTTGGAACACCGGGGAGCTGTTTTTT	CASSQDPGLAGVWNTGELFF
NA	TRBJ2-6	TRBV19	18	NA	TGTGCCAGTAGGGCCCTTGGTAGCGGAGACTCTGGGGCCAACGTCCTGACTTTC	CASRALGSGDSGANVLTF
NA	TRBJ2-2	TRBV2	18	once	TGTGCCAGCAGTGATAGGGGCGATGCTGCCTCGAACACCGGGGAGCTGTTTTTT	CASSDRGDAASNTGELFF
NA	TRBJ2-7	TRBV28	14	NA	TGTGCCAGCAGTTTATCTCCTAGTGTATACGAGCAGTACTTC	CASSLSPSVYEQYF
TRBD2	TRBJ2-3	TRBV5-4	14	NA	TGTGCAACCGCTGGTCTAGCGGGCACAGATACGCAGTATTTT	CATAGLAGTDTQYF
NA	TRBJ2-7	TRBV5-1	15	NA	TGCGCCAGCAGCCCGGACTACGTGGGATCCTACGAGCAGTACTTC	CASSPDYVGSYEQYF
NA	TRBJ2-7	TRBV12-3/TRBV12-4	12	NA	TGTGCCAGCAGGCGCGGTACCTACGAGCAGTACTTC	CASRRGTYEQYF
TRBD1	TRBJ2-2	TRBV5-1	16	NA	TGCGCCAGCAGCCTGGACAGGGGAGGTAGCACCGGGGAGCTGTTTTTT	CASSLDRGGSTGELFF
TRBD1	TRBJ2-7	TRBV19	14	NA	TGTGCCAGTAGTAAGGACAGGGCCTCCTACGAGCAGTACTTC	CASSKDRASYEQYF
NA	TRBJ1-5	TRBV6-1	15	NA	TGTGCCAGCAGTGAAGCGGACAGTAGCAATCAGCCCCAGCATTTT	CASSEADSSNQPQHF
TRBD1	TRBJ2-4	TRBV27	15	few	TGTGCCAGCGAACTGCAGGGGGCCCCCAAAAACATTCAGTACTTC	CASELQGAPKNIQYF
TRBD2	TRBJ2-1	TRBV2	15	few	TGTGCCAGCAGTGAGTCTAGCGGGGGGTACAATGAGCAGTTCTTC	CASSESSGGYNEQFF
TRBD1	TRBJ1-1	TRBV5-1	14	NA	TGCGCCAGCGGACAGGGAGGGATGAACACTGAAGCTTTCTTT	CASGQGGMNTEAFF
NA	TRBJ1-4	TRBV27	13	NA	TGTGCCAGCAGTCCTCCGGGAGACCAAAAACTGTTTTTT	CASSPPGDQKLFF
NA	TRBJ2-1	TRBV6-1	15	NA	TGTGCCAGCAGTGAAGCTCCAGGGGTTGGCAATGAGCAGTTCTTC	CASSEAPGVGNEQFF
TRBD2	TRBJ2-3	TRBV19	18	NA	TGTGCCAGTAGTATAGGGCCGCCCGGGACTAGAGGGGCAGATACGCAGTATTTT	CASSIGPPGTRGADTQYF
NA	TRBJ2-4	TRBV28	16	few	TGTGCCAGCAGCGAAAACTCCGACAGGACCAAAAACATTCAGTACTTC	CASSENSDRTKNIQYF
NA	TRBJ2-1	TRBV29-1	14	NA	TGCAGCGTTGAAATAAGCGGAGGCTACAATGAGCAGTTCTTC	CSVEISGGYNEQFF
NA	TRBJ2-1	TRBV7-6	14	NA	TGTGCCAGCAGCTTAGGTGGGCTCTACAATGAGCAGTTCTTC	CASSLGGLYNEQFF
TRBD2	TRBJ2-1	TRBV6-5	13	NA	TGTGCCAGCAGCAGTTATAGCGGGAATGAGCAGTTCTTC	CASSSYSGNEQFF
NA	TRBJ2-2	TRBV27	13	NA	TGTGCCAGCAGGCCAGGGGTCACCGGGGAGCTGTTTTTT	CASRPGVTGELFF
TRBD1	TRBJ2-7	TRBV29-1	13	NA	TGCAGCGTGACAGGGGGCGGCTTGAACGAGCAGTACTTC	CSVTGGGLNEQYF
TRBD2	TRBJ2-4	TRBV5-1	18	NA	TGCGCCAGCAGCACGGGACTAGCGGGAGGGTTAGCCAAAAACATTCAGTACTTC	CASSTGLAGGLAKNIQYF
TRBD1	TRBJ1-5	TRBV6-4	14	NA	TGTGCCAGCAGTCCCGACAGGGGGCATCAGCCCCAGCATTTT	CASSPDRGHQPQHF
NA	TRBJ1-5	TRBV5-1	15	NA	TGCGCCAGCAGCCTCTTTGGCAGGGTGGGTGATGCCCAGCATTTT	CASSLFGRVGDAQHF